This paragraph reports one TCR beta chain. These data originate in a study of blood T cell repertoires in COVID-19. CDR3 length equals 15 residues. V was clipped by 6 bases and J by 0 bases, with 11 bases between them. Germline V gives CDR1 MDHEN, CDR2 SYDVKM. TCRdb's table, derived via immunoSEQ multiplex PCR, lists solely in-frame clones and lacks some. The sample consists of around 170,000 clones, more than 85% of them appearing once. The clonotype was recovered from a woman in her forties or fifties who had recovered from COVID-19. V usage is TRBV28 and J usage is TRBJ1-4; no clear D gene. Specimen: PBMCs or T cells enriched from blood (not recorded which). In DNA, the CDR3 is TGTGCCAGCAGCTTAAACTTTGCAACTAATGAAAAACTGTTTTTT. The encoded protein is CASSLNFATNEKLFF.